Below are 17 T cell receptor beta chains sequenced from a single sample in a study of cytomegalovirus exposure and HLA in healthy donors. This PCR relied on a set of 60 Vbeta primers and 13 Jbeta primers. Measured with immunoSEQ multiplex PCR; TCRdb has only the in-frame clones, and not every one. The sample lists under 85,000 clones, around 76% occurring once. The sample comprised PBMCs. These receptors were obtained from a man between 35 and 55 years old in good health and CMV-seronegative.

This clone was observed a single time. The chain has TRBV12-5 and TRBJ1-2; TRBD1 is a possible D gene (5 bases). Germline-derived CDR1 and CDR2 are LGHNT and FRNRAP. Trimming stripped 7 bases from V and 4 bases from J, with 16 bases between. The CDR3 spans 14 residues. DNA of the CDR3: TGTGCTAGTGTTACGGACAATGGGGTCTATGGCTACACCTTC. It is translated as CASVTDNGVYGYTF. The whole variable domain, remainder taken from reference TRBV12-5 and TRBJ1-2, is DARVTQTPRHKVTEMGQEVTMRCQPILGHNTVFWYRQTMMQGLELLAYFRNRAPLDDSGMPKDRFSAEMPDATLATLKIQPSEPRDSAVYFCASVTDNGVYGYTFGSGTRLTVV.

This rearrangement joins TRBV18 to TRBJ2-5, with D unresolved. Deletions cut 6 bases from V and 1 base from J, with 15 bases between. The CDR3 length is 15 residues. In germline, CDR1 is KGHSH, CDR2 LQKENI. The chain's CDR3 is CASSIPSVFQETQYF. CDR3 coding DNA: TGTGCCAGCTCCATTCCGAGTGTTTTCCAAGAGACCCAGTACTTC. The full variable domain, with the rest looked up from reference TRBV18 and TRBJ2-5, is NAGVMQNPRHLVRRRGQEARLRCSPMKGHSHVYWYRQLPEEGLKFMVYLQKENIIDESGMPKERFSAEFPKEGPSILRIQQVVRGDSAAYFCASSIPSVFQETQYFGPGTRLLVL.

The chain uses TRBV14 and TRBJ2-2; D ambiguous. Germline loops: CDR1 SGHDN, CDR2 FVKESK. There are 16 residues in the CDR3. With 2 bases removed from V and 7 bases from J, the gap between germline ends came to 17 bases. CDR3 loop: CASSQKKMRSFGELFF. CDR3 coding DNA: TGTGCCAGCAGCCAAAAAAAGATGAGATCGTTCGGGGAGCTGTTTTTT.

The chain combines TRBV6-5 with TRBJ1-1; possibly TRBD1 for D (5 bases). The germline gives CDR1 MNHEY, CDR2 SVGAGI. This CDR3 has 13 residues. V gave up 5 bases and J gave up 7 bases, with 14 bases separating them. This CDR3 reads CASSNQGTIEAFF. CDR3 nucleotides: TGTGCCAGCAGTAATCAGGGTACAATTGAAGCTTTCTTT.

This chain joins TRBV29-1 and TRBJ1-1; no reliable D call. Germline-derived CDR1 and CDR2 are SQVTM and ANQGSEA. The V end was cut by 3 bases, the J end by 7 bases, with 9 bases between. This CDR3 is built from 11 residues. DNA for the CDR3: TGCAGCGTTGACGATTGGAGTGAAGCTTTCTTT. It codes for CSVDDWSEAFF.

In the case of this clone: The junction and the germline gene differ at one end; a read error may be behind it. The chain joins TRBV12-5 to TRBJ2-3; no firm D call. Germline V lookup: CDR1 LGHNT, CDR2 FRNRAP. The length of the CDR3 is 11 residues. The CDR3 DNA is TGTGCTAGTGGTTTGGCAGATGCGCAGTATTTT. Its translation is CASGLADAQYF.

This clone was picked up one time. The chain couples TRBV5-1 to TRBJ2-1, with 15 positions matching TRBD2. CDR3 size: 23 residues. Germline V gene data show CDR1 as SGHRS and CDR2 as YFSETQ. V shed 5 bases and J 1 base; nucleotides not matched to a gene: 22. CDR3 sequence reads: CASRSLGLPAGTSGRSSYNEQFF. Written as DNA, the CDR3 is TGCGCCAGCAGGTCATTGGGCCTTCCGGCCGGGACTAGCGGGAGGTCTTCCTACAATGAGCAGTTCTTC.

V gene TRBV5-1 combines with J gene TRBJ1-4; D is unresolved. The germline V gene encodes CDR1 SGHRS and CDR2 YFSETQ. This CDR3 has 15 residues. With 4 bases removed from V and 4 bases from J, the gap between germline ends came to 14 bases. CDR3 bases: TGCGCCAGCAGCGCCTATTATGGTGGTAATGAAAAACTGTTTTTT. This gives the protein CASSAYYGGNEKLFF.

The chain links TRBV11-2 to TRBJ1-1; D unclear. The germline V and J ends were trimmed by 5 bases and 4 bases, with 17 bases remaining between them. In germline, CDR1 is SGHAT, CDR2 FQNNGV. This CDR3 is 15 amino acids long. CDR3 protein: CASSRPDREGTEAFF. The DNA for the CDR3 is TGTGCCAGCAGCCGCCCGGACCGGGAGGGCACTGAAGCTTTCTTT. Together with reference TRBV11-2 and TRBJ1-1, the CDR3 gives the full variable domain: EAGVAQSPRYKIIEKRQSVAFWCNPISGHATLYWYQQILGQGPKLLIQFQNNGVVDDSQLPKDRFSAERLKGVDSTLKIQPAKLEDSAVYLCASSRPDREGTEAFFGQGTRLTVV.

V is TRBV30 and J is TRBJ2-1, with 12 bases lining up with TRBD2. The CDR3 has 13 residues. J lost 10 bases, V lost 2 bases, and 3 bases had no gene match. The germline V gene has CDR1 GTSNPN and CDR2 SVGIG (reference sequence). CDR3 in amino acids: CAWSHGLAGEQFF. Written as DNA, the CDR3 is TGTGCCTGGAGTCACGGACTAGCGGGAGAGCAGTTCTTC.

This rearrangement joins TRBV6-1 to TRBJ2-7; the D gene is possibly TRBD1 (6 bases). The germline CDR1 and CDR2 sequences are MNHNS and SASEGT. This CDR3 spans 15 amino acids. The V and J ends lost 3 bases and 2 bases respectively, with 14 bases between them. The CDR3: CASSDPGHITYEQYF. The CDR3, as DNA: TGTGCCAGCAGTGATCCGGGACACATCACCTACGAGCAGTACTTC.

The chain joins TRBV5-1 to TRBJ2-7; TRBD2 agrees at 13 bases. The CDR3 has 16 residues. V was pared by 1 base and J by 5 bases, with 6 bases of the junction left unmatched. Germline-derived CDR1 and CDR2 are SGHRS and YFSETQ. For the CDR3, the DNA is TGCGCCAGCAGCTTGATCGAGACTAGCGGGAGGAACGAGCAGTACTTC. Amino acid sequence: CASSLIETSGRNEQYF. Based on the CDR3 plus reference TRBV5-1 and TRBJ2-7, the full variable domain is KAGVTQTPRYLIKTRGQQVTLSCSPISGHRSVSWYQQTPGQGLQFLFEYFSETQRNKGNFPGRFSGRQFSNSRSEMNVSTLELGDSALYLCASSLIETSGRNEQYFGPGTRLTVT.

This clone has just a few counts. The chain couples TRBV18 to TRBJ2-7, with a weak D call TRBD1 (5 bases). The CDR3 consists of 14 residues. The germline gives CDR1 KGHSH, CDR2 LQKENI. Trimming cost V 3 bases and J 6 bases, with 15 bases left between them. The CDR3 region is CASSPNNQGFEQYF. As DNA, the CDR3 is TGTGCCAGCTCACCGAATAATCAGGGATTCGAGCAGTACTTC.

The chain has TRBV9 and TRBJ2-5; weak D call: TRBD1 (6 bases). CDR1 is SGDLS and CDR2 is YYNGEE in the germline V gene. This CDR3 comprises 14 residues. V lost 3 bases and J 2 bases, leaving 11 bases between the germline ends. The DNA of the CDR3 is TGTGCCAGCAGCGGGGGGACATCGCAAGAGACCCAGTACTTC. This encodes CASSGGTSQETQYF.

This clone came up once. The rearrangement links TRBV7-9 to TRBJ2-7, with TRBD2 matching 7 bases. CDR3 length equals 13 residues. Germline CDR1 reads SEHNR; CDR2 reads FQNEAQ (reference sequence). The ends lost 5 bases at V and 4 bases at J; junction bases unmatched: 5. CDR3 nucleotide sequence: TGTGCCAGCAGCCCGGGGGGTTGGTACGAGCAGTACTTC. Translated: CASSPGGWYEQYF.

This sequence joins TRBV28 and TRBJ1-4; 7 positions match TRBD1. The J segment lost 5 bases and the V segment lost 8 bases, leaving 11 bases of the junction unmatched. The germline V gene encodes CDR1 MDHEN and CDR2 SYDVKM. CDR3 size: 15 residues. CDR3 sequence: CASGGRGRANEKLFF. CDR3 DNA sequence: TGTGCCAGCGGAGGTAGGGGGCGTGCAAATGAAAAACTGTTTTTT. Based on the CDR3 plus reference TRBV28 and TRBJ1-4, the full variable domain is DVKVTQSSRYLVKRTGEKVFLECVQDMDHENMFWYRQDPGLGLRLIYFSYDVKMKEKGDIPEGYSVSREKKERFSLILESASTNQTSMYLCASGGRGRANEKLFFGSGTQLSVL.

This chain links TRBV5-4 with TRBJ2-7; no definite D call. The CDR3 is 15 amino acids. The V and J ends lost 5 bases and 3 bases respectively, with 18 bases between them. CDR1 and CDR2 from the germline V gene are SGHNT and YYREEE (reference sequence). DNA for the CDR3: TGTGCCAGCAGTCCCGGGTCCACCCCATTCTACGAGCAGTACTTC. Its translation: CASSPGSTPFYEQYF.